This T cell receptor (beta chain) was observed in a study of T-cell reconstitution after alpha-beta-depleted transplantation in children. Library preparation (for TCRbeta) was performed with unique molecular identifiers. A single record per CDR3 protein comes from TCRdb applying MiXCR to the PCR reads. The sample has 200,000 or so distinct CDR3 sequences; 7.5% to 9.5% are singletons. General study points: T cells produced anew were the main source of T-cell counts and diversity one year after transplant. Alpha-beta T cells present about two months after transplant were reported to originate from several hundred expanded graft clones. Surviving recipient T cells and intrathymic progenitors accounted for some patients' high TCRbeta diversity at day 60.

This clonotype has at least ten counts. Its antigen is not identified. The TCR originated in a male patient between 2 and 15 years old who had a stem cell transplant for acute myeloid leukemia, so the T cells may come from the graft donor. The sequencing used PBMCs, mostly from graft donor cells, collected 360 days after TCRalphabeta/CD19-depleted stem cell transplant.

The CDR3 sequence is CASSSQMNTGELFF. CDR3 in DNA: TGTGCCAGCAGTTCCCAGATGAACACCGGGGAGCTGTTTTTT. V usage is TRBV12-3 or TRBV12-4 and J usage is TRBJ2-2; D is unresolved. V was shortened by 4 bases and J by 1 base, with 7 bases between the two germline ends. The CDR3 spans 14 residues.